The entry below gives a single T cell receptor beta chain sequence along with its context. Its antigen is currently unknown. V was trimmed by 5 bases and J by 9 bases, leaving 23 bases between them. Per germline, CDR1 LNHDA and CDR2 SQIVND (reference sequence). The CDR3 runs to 15 residues. This sample stems from a study of cytomegalovirus exposure and HLA in healthy donors. Broader study findings: According to an earlier analysis, most TCR beta V segments yielded productive rearrangements about 87% or about 30% of the time. Donor immune exposure was known only as CMV serostatus.

The PCR contained 60 Vbeta and 13 Jbeta primers. Produced via immunoSEQ multiplex PCR; TCRdb's table is partial and in-frame only. The sample gives 130,000 to 150,000 clones, about 75% of which show up once; over 0.6% is in the top ten. Sequencing was done on a sample of PBMCs. The chain recombines TRBV19 with TRBJ2-7, with D possibly matching TRBD1 (7 bases). This clonotype was sampled from a male donor in good health and CMV-seronegative. The CDR3 spells CASSPRAGGTGGQYF. CDR3 nucleotides: TGTGCCAGTAGTCCCCGTGCAGGGGGGACCGGGGGGCAGTACTTC.